Listed below are T cell receptor beta chains from one sample, sequenced in a study of shared T cell receptors in the human thymus. TCRdb keeps only in-frame clones here, not all; method: immunoSEQ multiplex PCR. Here the sample spans hundreds of thousands of clones, 70% to 90% being singletons. This sample was shared with a second study, whose subject was human thymus T cells.

Source material: thymocytes. These receptors originate from a boy younger than two with a congenital heart defect. Each CDR3 is given with its conserved first and last residue. Fields, in order: clone size, V gene, J gene, D gene, CDR3 DNA, CDR3 protein. A D gene is named only where the DNA matches it firmly. Clone size appears in some rows only: once, few, many, or a class for an expanded clone.

clone size: once; V gene: TRBV5-1; J gene: TRBJ1-2; D gene: .; CDR3 DNA: TGCGCCAGCAGCTTGTTTCGAGGCAGATCCTATGGCTACACCTTC; CDR3 protein: CASSLFRGRSYGYTF
clone size: .; V gene: TRBV5-1; J gene: TRBJ2-5; D gene: TRBD1; CDR3 DNA: TGCGCCAGCAGCCCCGGACAGGGGGAGACCCAGTACTTC; CDR3 protein: CASSPGQGETQYF
clone size: .; V gene: TRBV11-2; J gene: TRBJ1-1; D gene: .; CDR3 DNA: TGTGCCAGCAGCTTCGGGGGGCGAATGAACACTGAAGCTTTCTTT; CDR3 protein: CASSFGGRMNTEAFF
clone size: .; V gene: TRBV7-9; J gene: TRBJ2-3; D gene: TRBD2; CDR3 DNA: TGTGCCAGCAGCTTAGAGGGTCTAGCGGGGGGGGTCCAAGATACGCAGTATTTT; CDR3 protein: CASSLEGLAGGVQDTQYF
clone size: .; V gene: TRBV4-1; J gene: TRBJ1-1; D gene: TRBD1; CDR3 DNA: TGCGCCAGCAGCCGCACAGGGGGTGAAGCTTTCTTT; CDR3 protein: CASSRTGGEAFF
clone size: .; V gene: TRBV6-4; J gene: TRBJ2-1; D gene: TRBD2; CDR3 DNA: TGTGCCAGCAGTGCCACGACTAGCGGGCTATACAATGAGCAGTTCTTC; CDR3 protein: CASSATTSGLYNEQFF
clone size: .; V gene: TRBV5-4; J gene: TRBJ2-5; D gene: .; CDR3 DNA: TGTGCCAGCAGCTTTCGGTTCCGCCAAGAGACCCAGTACTTC; CDR3 protein: CASSFRFRQETQYF
clone size: .; V gene: TRBV4-2; J gene: TRBJ2-1; D gene: .; CDR3 DNA: TGTGCCAGCAGCGTCGGGTTTCACAATGAGCAGTTCTTC; CDR3 protein: CASSVGFHNEQFF
clone size: .; V gene: TRBV10-1; J gene: TRBJ2-1; D gene: .; CDR3 DNA: TGCGCCAGCAGTGAGTTACGGACCCCGGGAATAAATGAGCAGTTCTTC; CDR3 protein: CASSELRTPGINEQFF
clone size: once; V gene: TRBV15; J gene: TRBJ1-2; D gene: .; CDR3 DNA: TGTGCCACCAGCAGAGGAGTCGCGAACTATGGCTACACCTTC; CDR3 protein: CATSRGVANYGYTF
clone size: .; V gene: TRBV7-6; J gene: TRBJ2-3; D gene: .; CDR3 DNA: TGTGCCAGCAGCTACGACAGAGGCGCAGATACGCAGTATTTT; CDR3 protein: CASSYDRGADTQYF
clone size: .; V gene: TRBV5-1; J gene: TRBJ2-7; D gene: TRBD2; CDR3 DNA: TGCGCCAGCAGACAGAGGGGACTAGCGGGGGCGGGGGAGCAGTACTTC; CDR3 protein: CASRQRGLAGAGEQYF
clone size: .; V gene: TRBV7-2; J gene: TRBJ2-5; D gene: .; CDR3 DNA: TGTGCCAGCAGCTTAGCGGGGTTAGCGGCCCCCCGGGAGACCCAGTACTTC; CDR3 protein: CASSLAGLAAPRETQYF
clone size: .; V gene: TRBV7-8; J gene: TRBJ2-3; D gene: TRBD2; CDR3 DNA: TGTGCCAGCAGCGGGGGACTAGCGGGGAATGGGAATACGCAGTATTTT; CDR3 protein: CASSGGLAGNGNTQYF
clone size: .; V gene: TRBV9; J gene: TRBJ1-4; D gene: .; CDR3 DNA: TGTGCCAGCAGCCCCCGTGAGGTTAATGAAAAACTGTTTTTT; CDR3 protein: CASSPREVNEKLFF
clone size: .; V gene: TRBV12-5; J gene: TRBJ2-1; D gene: .; CDR3 DNA: TGTGCTAGTGGTTTGGTACCACCCGTAGCGGCCAATGAGCAGTTCTTC; CDR3 protein: CASGLVPPVAANEQFF
clone size: .; V gene: TRBV5-8; J gene: TRBJ2-7; D gene: TRBD2; CDR3 DNA: TGTGCCAGCATCAAAAGCGGGAGGGCCCTTCACGAGCAGTACTTC; CDR3 protein: CASIKSGRALHEQYF
clone size: .; V gene: TRBV4-1; J gene: TRBJ2-2; D gene: TRBD2; CDR3 DNA: TGCGCCAGCAGCCTAGGACTAGACACCGGGGAGCTGTTTTTT; CDR3 protein: CASSLGLDTGELFF